These 9 T cell receptor beta chains originate from one sample sequenced in a study of beta chain features in type 1 diabetes (dated by TCRdb to the late 2010s). The protocol used for the library was the immunoSEQ multiplex PCR assay. The entire isolated RNA was reverse transcribed using the High Capacity cDNA Reverse Transcription Kit, and thus expressed TCRB transcripts were sequenced. TCRdb retrieved this table from immuneACCESS and kept in-frame rearrangements only. Not all clones are present; in checked studies, unresolved V genes account for under half, and no reason is known for the remainder. Here the sample has approximately 340,000 clones; roughly 16% occur a single time. The ten top clones hold 0.019% of the sample. The sample comprised naive CD4+ T cells from blood. The cell subset or site label of this sample denotes: true naive CD4+ T cells. The receptors originated from a woman younger than 30 in good health.

V and J are TRBV4-1 and TRBJ2-5; 12 bases are a match to TRBD1. This CDR3 has 15 residues. Germline CDR1 is MGHRA and CDR2 is YSYEKL. V gave up 4 bases and J gave up 5 bases; unmatched junction bases: 5. As DNA, the CDR3 is TGCGCCAGCAGCCTGGGACAGGGGGCATGGGAGACCCAGTACTTC. This gives the protein CASSLGQGAWETQYF.

The V call is TRBV19, the J call TRBJ2-1; possible D gene TRBD1, 5 bases. The CDR3 sequence is 13 residues long. The V end lost 6 bases, the J end lost 3 bases, and 9 bases lay between the germline ends. Germline CDR1 reads LNHDA; CDR2 reads SQIVND (reference sequence). This CDR3 is CASRPQGYNEQFF. CDR3 coding DNA: TGTGCCAGTAGACCCCAGGGCTACAATGAGCAGTTCTTC.

The J gene is TRBJ2-7, the V gene TRBV4-2, with 11 bases fitting TRBD2. Germline CDR1 reads LGHNA; CDR2 reads YNFKEQ. Losses at the gene ends were 2 bases for V and 5 bases for J; bases not matched to a gene: 2. The CDR3 spans 14 residues. The DNA for the CDR3 is TGTGCCAGCAGCCAACAACTAGCGGGAGACGAGCAGTACTTC. Protein product: CASSQQLAGDEQYF.

This clone has only a few counts. The chain has TRBV7-9 and TRBJ2-3; D call uncertain. The CDR3 is made up of 13 amino acids. V was pared by 4 bases and J by 0 bases, with 5 bases between. Germline V gene sequence: CDR1 SEHNR, CDR2 FQNEAQ (reference sequence). DNA for the CDR3: TGTGCCAGCAGCTATAGTAGCACAGATACGCAGTATTTT. This encodes CASSYSSTDTQYF.

A few counts support this clone. J is TRBJ2-2 and V is TRBV30; D uncertain. Germline CDR1 GTSNPN, CDR2 SVGIG (reference sequence). The V end lost 6 bases, the J end lost 1 base, and 6 bases lay between the germline ends. CDR3 length: 12 amino acids. The CDR3 region has the DNA TGTGCCTGCACACAGAACACCGGGGAGCTGTTTTTT. Its protein is CACTQNTGELFF.

The chain links TRBV29-1 to TRBJ1-5; D remains ambiguous. The CDR3 consists of 13 residues. V shed 4 bases and J shed 4 bases, with 11 bases lying between them. Germline lookup yields CDR1 SQVTM and CDR2 ANQGSEA. The CDR3 DNA reads as TGCAGCGTTGGAGGGAAGGAAAATCAGCCCCAGCATTTT. It yields the protein CSVGGKENQPQHF.

This clone occurred a few times. V gene TRBV27 combines with J gene TRBJ1-4; D uncertain. V lost 7 bases and J 6 bases, leaving 12 bases between the germline ends. Germline V lookup: CDR1 MNHEY, CDR2 SMNVEV (reference sequence). The length of the CDR3 is 13 residues. The CDR3 nucleotides are TGTGCCAGCAAATTAACCAGATATGAAAAACTGTTTTTT. Encoded protein: CASKLTRYEKLFF.

CDR3 loop: CASSAGRHTSYNEQFF. In nucleotides, the CDR3 is TGTGCCAGCAGCGCCGGTCGACATACGTCCTACAATGAGCAGTTCTTC. The chain links TRBV7-2 to TRBJ2-1; D uncertain. Deletions cut 5 bases from V and 1 base from J, with 15 bases between. The CDR3 consists of 16 residues. Germline CDR1 reads SGHTA; CDR2 reads FQGNSA.

The chain employs TRBV7-2 and TRBJ2-5; 8 positions match TRBD1. J was trimmed by 7 bases and V by 5 bases; bases with no gene match: 12. In germline, CDR1 is SGHTA, CDR2 FQGNSA. CDR3 size: 15 residues. In nucleotides, the CDR3 is TGTGCCAGCAGCACCCGTTCAGGGGGCAGTGGGACCCAGTACTTC. This encodes CASSTRSGGSGTQYF.